This T cell receptor beta chain was documented in a study of blood T cell repertoires in COVID-19. TCRdb's table, derived via immunoSEQ multiplex PCR, lists solely in-frame clones and lacks some. The sample gives about 74,000 clones, around 75% of which show up once; roughly 20% is in the top ten. The CDR3 covers 14 residues. Trimming removed 6 bases from V and 4 bases from J; junction bases left unmatched: 5. The germline V gene has CDR1 SGHAT and CDR2 FQNNGV. The sequence was collected from a man between 65 and 85 years old with acute or convalescent COVID-19. Sequences were obtained from peripheral blood. The chain combines TRBV11-2 with TRBJ2-5, with 10 bases that match TRBD1. In DNA, the CDR3 is TGTGCCAGCAGTTTGGACAGGGGGGTAGAGACCCAGTACTTC. Translation gives CASSLDRGVETQYF.